This is a list of T cell receptor beta chains from one sample in a study of blood T cell repertoires in COVID-19. The method was immunoSEQ multiplex PCR; TCRdb's version includes in-frame clones alone and lacks a portion of them. The table lists fewer than 250,000 clones, 86% of them singletons. Sequences were obtained from PBMCs or T cells enriched from blood (not recorded which). The receptors derive from a woman in her thirties or forties with acute COVID-19. The conserved cysteine and the conserved F or W are not part of the CDR3 here. The order of the fields is V gene, J gene, CDR3 protein.

TRBV28	TRBJ2-7	ASSKIGQLDEQY
TRBV12-3/TRBV12-4	TRBJ2-2	ASSLSAGELF
TRBV27	TRBJ2-1	ASSLEPGRNEQF
TRBV3-1/TRBV3-2	TRBJ2-1	ASSHSDAGLEF
TRBV7-8	TRBJ2-5	ASSLFRDQETQY
TRBV5-1	TRBJ1-4	ASSPSTGLNEKLF
TRBV27	TRBJ2-7	ASSARGSSYEQY
TRBV7-9	TRBJ2-3	ASSVGSSDTQY
TRBV5-4	TRBJ2-7	ASSPDRSYEQY
TRBV7-2	TRBJ2-1	ASSSKVGPKRTYNEQF
TRBV14	TRBJ2-5	ASSPARGLAAETQY
TRBV19	TRBJ1-1	ASSMGQGMNTEAF
TRBV5-5	TRBJ1-1	ASSLGRGSGNTEAF
TRBV9	TRBJ2-5	ASSVAGGLAGGQETQY
TRBV7-9	TRBJ2-3	ASSTSLAGERYTQY
TRBV28	TRBJ1-6	ASSLNRLGAMDSPLH
TRBV14	TRBJ1-1	ASSPSVSTEAF
TRBV10-3	TRBJ2-5	AISEFSGSETQY
TRBV18	TRBJ1-6	ASSPPGSPLH
TRBV27	TRBJ2-7	ASSRDRQYEQY
TRBV16	TRBJ1-1	ASSQWTGNTEAF
TRBV7-2	TRBJ2-3	ASSLGGLKYLSTDTQY
TRBV6-5	TRBJ1-2	ASSAAARNYGYT
TRBV7-6	TRBJ2-7	ASSSYKNYEQY
TRBV3-1/TRBV3-2	TRBJ2-7	ASSPGLAGVHEQY
TRBV27	TRBJ2-3	ASSLQDTQY
TRBV5-1	TRBJ1-2	ASSLERGVSSHYGYT
TRBV6-1	TRBJ1-6	ASSDTPSDSPLH
TRBV27	TRBJ1-5	ASRQRGSNQPQH
TRBV14	TRBJ2-7	ASSLSWTSGRYIYEQY
TRBV28	TRBJ2-7	ASSPSGTGFSYEQY
TRBV5-6	TRBJ1-4	ASSLGQSATNEKLF